Listed below are T cell receptor beta chains from one sample, sequenced in a study of identical twins' blood T cells. Using its own MiXCR run on the 5' RACE reads, TCRdb lists one record per CDR3 protein. The data show fewer than 1,500 distinct CDR3 sequences, with about 87% seen just once and roughly 4.9% held by the top ten. Sequencing input: PBMCs. The receptors shown here come from a woman aged 18 to 55 in good health. Each CDR3 is given with its conserved first and last residue. A D gene is named only where the DNA matches it firmly. Size is stated for part of the rows, as once, few or many counts, or as a class when the clone is expanded.

D: -; V: TRBV19; length: 14; J: TRBJ1-1; size: -; DNA: TGTGCCAGTAGTATAGTATCCGGAAGCACTGAAGCTTTCTTT; CDR3: CASSIVSGSTEAFF
D: -; V: TRBV11-3; length: 13; J: TRBJ2-7; size: -; DNA: TGTGCCAGCAGCTTAGGGACCTACTACGAGCAGTACTTC; CDR3: CASSLGTYYEQYF
D: TRBD1; V: TRBV7-9; length: 15; J: TRBJ2-7; size: -; DNA: TGTGCCAGCAGCCGGACGACAGGGTTAAGTCACGAGCAGTACTTC; CDR3: CASSRTTGLSHEQYF
D: TRBD1; V: TRBV6-7; length: 13; J: TRBJ1-2; size: -; DNA: TGTGCCAGCAGCCTACGGACAGGGGATGGCTACACCTTC; CDR3: CASSLRTGDGYTF
D: TRBD1; V: TRBV15; length: 15; J: TRBJ1-2; size: -; DNA: TGTGCCACCAGCAGAACCCGGGACAGGGTCCATGGCTACACCTTC; CDR3: CATSRTRDRVHGYTF
D: -; V: TRBV20-1; length: 15; J: TRBJ2-1; size: -; DNA: TGCAGTGCTATTAATCGGGGGGCCTCCTACAATGAGCAGTTCTTC; CDR3: CSAINRGASYNEQFF
D: -; V: TRBV6-5; length: 17; J: TRBJ1-2; size: -; DNA: TGTGCCAGCAGTTCCCCTCGGGGTTCATCTGGCAACTATGGCTACACCTTC; CDR3: CASSSPRGSSGNYGYTF
D: -; V: TRBV4-3; length: 14; J: TRBJ2-1; size: -; DNA: TGCGCCAGCAGCCAAGATGTTCGGTCGAGATTAACTTCCTTC; CDR3: CASSQDVRSRLTSF
D: -; V: TRBV7-6; length: 14; J: TRBJ1-6; size: -; DNA: TGTGCCAGCAGCTTAGACCATGTCGGGTCACCCCTCCACTTT; CDR3: CASSLDHVGSPLHF
D: -; V: TRBV6-2/TRBV6-3; length: 13; J: TRBJ1-1; size: once; DNA: TGTGCCAGCGTCGTGGTCCCGAACACTGAAGCTTTCTTT; CDR3: CASVVVPNTEAFF
D: -; V: TRBV10-3; length: 13; J: TRBJ1-5; size: -; DNA: TGTGCCATCTCCCCAGAGGGCAATCAGCCCCAGCATTTT; CDR3: CAISPEGNQPQHF
D: TRBD1; V: TRBV20-1; length: 14; J: TRBJ1-4; size: -; DNA: TGCAGTGCTAGAGACGGGACAGGGGATGAAAAACTGTTTTTT; CDR3: CSARDGTGDEKLFF
D: -; V: TRBV6-1; length: 14; J: TRBJ1-1; size: once; DNA: TGTGCCAGCAGAGAGGGACGGGCGAACACTGAAGCTTTCTTT; CDR3: CASREGRANTEAFF
D: -; V: TRBV29-1; length: 11; J: TRBJ2-1; size: -; DNA: TGCAGCTCCGGGGCTTACAATGAGCAGTTCTTC; CDR3: CSSGAYNEQFF
D: -; V: TRBV7-3; length: 13; J: TRBJ2-1; size: -; DNA: TGTGCCGGCAGCTTAACTTCGGTGGGTGGGCAGTTCTTC; CDR3: CAGSLTSVGGQFF
D: -; V: TRBV2; length: 16; J: TRBJ1-5; size: -; DNA: TGTGCCAGCAGGGATTCTAGTGGACAACGGAATCAGCCCCAGCATTTT; CDR3: CASRDSSGQRNQPQHF
D: -; V: TRBV10-3; length: 12; J: TRBJ1-5; size: -; DNA: TGTGCCTCCGCCACCGTCAATCAGCCCCAGCATTTT; CDR3: CASATVNQPQHF
D: -; V: TRBV12-5; length: 14; J: TRBJ1-1; size: -; DNA: TGTGCTAGTGGTGTCCCCGCAGGTCCAGTTGAAGCTTTCTTT; CDR3: CASGVPAGPVEAFF
D: -; V: TRBV11-1; length: 14; J: TRBJ2-1; size: -; DNA: TGTGCCAGCAGCTTATGGACCAATGGGGATGAGCAGTTCTTC; CDR3: CASSLWTNGDEQFF
D: TRBD1; V: TRBV29-1; length: 13; J: TRBJ2-7; size: -; DNA: TGCAGCGTTGTAACAGGGGGCTCCTACGAGCAGTACTTC; CDR3: CSVVTGGSYEQYF
D: -; V: TRBV20-1; length: 15; J: TRBJ1-5; size: -; DNA: TGCAGTGCTAGAGATGGCCCCCAAGGCGATCAGCCCCAGCATTTT; CDR3: CSARDGPQGDQPQHF
D: -; V: TRBV4-1; length: 14; J: TRBJ2-5; size: once; DNA: TGCGCCAGCAGCCAAGATTTAGAGGGAGAGACCCAGTACTTC; CDR3: CASSQDLEGETQYF
D: -; V: TRBV7-2; length: 20; J: TRBJ1-3; size: -; DNA: TGTGCCAGCAGCTATACCGGGACTGACCTTCGGACCGGCTCTGGAAACACCATATATTTT; CDR3: CASSYTGTDLRTGSGNTIYF
D: TRBD1; V: TRBV6-2/TRBV6-3; length: 14; J: TRBJ1-2; size: once; DNA: TGTGCCAGCATACAGGGGGCGCAGGACTATGGCTACACCTTC; CDR3: CASIQGAQDYGYTF
D: -; V: TRBV10-3; length: 14; J: TRBJ1-1; size: -; DNA: TGTGCCATCAGTGAGTCGACGGAGGTAACTGAAGCTTTCTTT; CDR3: CAISESTEVTEAFF
D: TRBD1; V: TRBV10-3; length: 12; J: TRBJ1-1; size: -; DNA: TGTGCCATCGGGGACAGGGACACTGAAGCTTTCTTT; CDR3: CAIGDRDTEAFF
D: -; V: TRBV6-5; length: 14; J: TRBJ2-1; size: -; DNA: TGTGCCAGCAGTAAAACTAGTGTGCACAATGAGCAGTTCTTC; CDR3: CASSKTSVHNEQFF
D: TRBD1; V: TRBV7-7; length: 13; J: TRBJ1-1; size: -; DNA: TGTGCTAGCAGTGCAGGGGGGAACACTGAAGCTTTCTTT; CDR3: CASSAGGNTEAFF
D: -; V: TRBV11-1; length: 16; J: TRBJ2-4; size: -; DNA: TGTGCCAGCAGCTCCTTCGACTTGATAGCCAAAAACATTCAGTACTTC; CDR3: CASSSFDLIAKNIQYF
D: -; V: TRBV10-3; length: 13; J: TRBJ1-1; size: -; DNA: TGTGCCGCTCAGGAGGGGATGAACACTGAAGCTTTCTTT; CDR3: CAAQEGMNTEAFF
D: -; V: TRBV27; length: 18; J: TRBJ1-6; size: -; DNA: TGTGCCAGCAGAGCTAGGGCAGGAGATTACTCCTATAATTCACCCCTCCACTTT; CDR3: CASRARAGDYSYNSPLHF
D: -; V: TRBV23-1; length: 16; J: TRBJ2-2; size: -; DNA: TGCGCCAGCAGTCCTCCCCGGGGGCCCAGGACCGGGGAGCTGTTTTTT; CDR3: CASSPPRGPRTGELFF
D: -; V: TRBV7-7; length: 12; J: TRBJ2-1; size: once; DNA: TGTGCTAGCAGCCCTGACCGGTATGAGCAGTTCTTC; CDR3: CASSPDRYEQFF
D: -; V: TRBV2; length: 12; J: TRBJ2-5; size: -; DNA: TGTGCCAGCAGTGAAGGCCTCGAAACCCAGTACTTC; CDR3: CASSEGLETQYF
D: -; V: TRBV13; length: 14; J: TRBJ1-3; size: -; DNA: TGTGCCAGCAGCTTAGGGCACTCTGGAAACACCATATATTTT; CDR3: CASSLGHSGNTIYF
D: TRBD1; V: TRBV30; length: 11; J: TRBJ1-5; size: -; DNA: TGTGCCTGGGACTCAGGGGGTACCAGATATTTT; CDR3: CAWDSGGTRYF
D: TRBD2; V: TRBV7-3; length: 14; J: TRBJ2-1; size: -; DNA: TGTGCCAGCGGACCGGGGGGGCCGCAGAATGAGCAGTTCTTC; CDR3: CASGPGGPQNEQFF
D: -; V: TRBV5-1; length: 14; J: TRBJ2-3; size: -; DNA: TGCGCCAGCAGCTTGGTCGACTCCACAGATACGCAGTATTTT; CDR3: CASSLVDSTDTQYF
D: -; V: TRBV2; length: 17; J: TRBJ2-2; size: -; DNA: TGTGCCAGCAGTGAAGCGCTTCTGGGACAAAACACCGGGGAGCTGTTTTTT; CDR3: CASSEALLGQNTGELFF
D: -; V: TRBV18; length: 12; J: TRBJ2-3; size: -; DNA: TGTGCCAGCTCAAGCCGCACAGATACGCAGTATTTT; CDR3: CASSSRTDTQYF
D: TRBD1; V: TRBV19; length: 16; J: TRBJ1-1; size: -; DNA: TGTGCCAGTAGTATTGGGACCAGGGGGGGACGTACTGAAGCTTTCTTT; CDR3: CASSIGTRGGRTEAFF
D: TRBD1; V: TRBV10-3; length: 14; J: TRBJ2-7; size: -; DNA: TGTGCCATCAGTGGGGACAGGGTTTTGTACGAGCAGTACTTC; CDR3: CAISGDRVLYEQYF
D: -; V: TRBV6-4; length: 15; J: TRBJ2-3; size: few; DNA: TGTGCCAGCAGCCTTTCCGGGGGAGCAGAAGATACGCAGTATTTT; CDR3: CASSLSGGAEDTQYF
D: -; V: TRBV18; length: 14; J: TRBJ1-6; size: -; DNA: TGTGCCAGCTCACCACGCACAGATAATTCACCCCTCCACTTT; CDR3: CASSPRTDNSPLHF
D: -; V: TRBV6-6; length: 15; J: TRBJ1-6; size: -; DNA: TGTGCCAGCACCCTTCCAAGCTCCTATAATTCACCCCTCCACTTT; CDR3: CASTLPSSYNSPLHF